The 19 T cell receptor beta chains listed next were all sequenced from one sample in a study of cytomegalovirus exposure and HLA in healthy donors. The PCR ran on 60 Vbeta and 13 Jbeta primers. TCRdb's table, derived via immunoSEQ multiplex PCR, lists solely in-frame clones and lacks some. The sample lists over 150,000 clones, roughly nine tenths occurring once. The sequencing input was PBMCs. These receptors all stem from a girl in the first two years of life in good health and CMV-seronegative.

This sequence joins TRBV7-9 and TRBJ2-7; a possible D gene is TRBD1 (5 bases). Trimming shortened V by 1 base and J by 3 bases, and 10 bases separated the two germline ends. Germline V gene sequence: CDR1 SEHNR, CDR2 FQNEAQ (reference sequence). The CDR3 runs to 14 residues. The CDR3 region is CASSLGADNYEQYF. The CDR3 DNA follows: TGTGCCAGCAGCTTAGGTGCGGACAACTACGAGCAGTACTTC.

The chain links TRBV5-4 to TRBJ2-2, with unresolved D. Deletions cut 4 bases from V and 7 bases from J, with 14 bases between. The germline CDR1 and CDR2 sequences are SGHNT and YYREEE (reference sequence). There are 14 residues in the CDR3. The CDR3 sequence: CASSTAVIGGELFF. CDR3 coding DNA: TGTGCCAGCAGCACCGCGGTAATCGGCGGGGAGCTGTTTTTT.

The J gene is TRBJ1-3, the V gene TRBV5-8; D is unclear. V shed 2 bases and J shed 4 bases, with 7 bases lying between them. The CDR3 sequence is 13 residues long. In germline, CDR1 is SGHTS, CDR2 YDEGEE. CDR3 nucleotide sequence: TGTGCCAGCAGCTTCCCATCAGGAAACACCATATATTTT. Translating gives CASSFPSGNTIYF.

The chain has TRBV5-5 and TRBJ1-1; D unclear. From germline, CDR1 is SGHKS and CDR2 YYEKEE (reference sequence). The CDR3 extends over 13 amino acids. With 0 bases removed from V and 1 base from J, the gap between germline ends came to 4 bases. For the CDR3, the DNA is TGTGCCAGCAGCTTGGGAGGGAACACTGAAGCTTTCTTT. It encodes CASSLGGNTEAFF.

This clone was observed once. The J gene is TRBJ2-5, the V gene TRBV29-1; 7 positions match TRBD1. This CDR3 has 14 residues. Trimming at V came to 6 bases and at J to 1 base, leaving 8 bases not matched to a gene. Germline CDR1 and CDR2: SQVTM and ANQGSEA. The CDR3 loop reads CSVASRQGQETQYF. DNA for the CDR3: TGCAGCGTCGCCTCGCGACAGGGCCAAGAGACCCAGTACTTC.

This rearrangement joins TRBV5-6 to TRBJ1-1; 8 bases agree with TRBD1. Trimming at V came to 3 bases and at J to 6 bases, leaving 4 bases not matched to a gene. Germline values: CDR1 SGHDT, CDR2 YYEEEE. The CDR3 length is 13 residues. The CDR3 reads CASSWDRSAEAFF. For the CDR3, the DNA is TGTGCCAGCAGCTGGGACAGGAGCGCTGAAGCTTTCTTT.

This clone was seen only once. V gene TRBV6-5 combines with J gene TRBJ1-1; a weak D match, TRBD1 (6 bases). Trimming cost V 5 bases and J 0 bases, with 10 bases left between them. The CDR3 sequence is 14 residues long. CDR1 is MNHEY and CDR2 is SVGAGI in the germline V gene. This CDR3 is CASSGQPMNTEAFF. CDR3 bases: TGTGCCAGCAGTGGACAGCCCATGAACACTGAAGCTTTCTTT.

In nucleotides, the CDR3 is TGTGCCAGCAGCCTTCGGACTAGCGGGGATGAGCAGTTCTTC. The encoded protein is CASSLRTSGDEQFF. V gene TRBV11-3 combines with J gene TRBJ2-1; TRBD2 agrees at 12 bases. The CDR3 runs to 14 residues. Unmatched junction bases numbered 4, after V lost 5 bases and J lost 8 bases. Germline V gene data show CDR1 as SGHNT and CDR2 as YENEEA.

V and J are TRBV5-1 and TRBJ1-2; D is undetermined. Trimming pared 0 bases from V and 6 bases from J, leaving 9 bases between. Germline CDR1 and CDR2: SGHRS and YFSETQ. The CDR3 loop spans 13 amino acids. CDR3 protein: CASSLEGGNGYTF. CDR3 bases: TGCGCCAGCAGCTTGGAGGGAGGAAATGGCTACACCTTC.

The rearrangement joins TRBV6-5 to TRBJ2-6, with D maybe TRBD1 (5 bases). Germline V CDR1 and CDR2: MNHEY, SVGAGI. Trimming shortened V by 4 bases and J by 2 bases, and 12 bases separated the two germline ends. The CDR3 totals 16 residues. The DNA of the CDR3 is TGTGCCAGCAGTTTTCATACAGGAGCTGGGGCCAACGTCCTGACTTTC. Its translation: CASSFHTGAGANVLTF.

As to this clone: A junction boundary mismatches the germline segment, possibly from a read error. The chain has TRBV7-7 and TRBJ2-5; maybe TRBD1 (6 bases). From germline, CDR1 is SSHAT and CDR2 FNYEAQ (reference sequence). There are 16 residues in the CDR3. This CDR3 is CASSPSPTGWGETQYF. In DNA, the CDR3 is TGTGCTAGCAGCCCCTCACCCACAGGGTGGGGAGAGACCCAGTACTTC.

CDR3 nucleotide sequence: TGCGCCAGCAGCCAAGATGGCCTGGGAGGAGATACGCAGTATTTT. Translation gives CASSQDGLGGDTQYF. The chain joins TRBV4-1 to TRBJ2-3; D perhaps matches TRBD2 (6 bases). This CDR3 contains 15 residues. Per germline, CDR1 MGHRA and CDR2 YSYEKL. V gave up 0 bases and J gave up 5 bases, with 12 bases separating them.

The chain carries TRBV9 and TRBJ2-1, with D perhaps matching TRBD2 (6 bases). The CDR3 has 13 residues. Germline CDR1 reads SGDLS; CDR2 reads YYNGEE. The V end was cut by 4 bases, the J end by 3 bases, with 8 bases between. The CDR3 region is CASSRGDYNEQFF. Written as DNA, the CDR3 is TGTGCCAGCAGCCGCGGGGACTACAATGAGCAGTTCTTC.

With regard to this clone: The junction shows a germline mismatch at one end, possibly a read error. The chain is built from TRBV6-5 and TRBJ2-7; 7 bases match TRBD1. The CDR3 is 14 residues long. From germline, CDR1 is MNHEY and CDR2 SVGAGI. The CDR3 coding sequence is TGTGCCAGCAGATTACAGGGGAGCTCCTGCGAGCAGTACTTC. Amino acids: CASRLQGSSCEQYF.

The chain carries TRBV2 and TRBJ2-4; 8 nucleotides align to TRBD2. Unmatched junction bases numbered 14, after V lost 3 bases and J lost 10 bases. The germline V gene has CDR1 SNHLY and CDR2 FYNNEI. This CDR3 is built from 16 residues. The CDR3 DNA follows: TGTGCCAGCAGTGACGTGGCGGGGGGTAGGGGAGGGATTCAGTACTTC. Its protein product is CASSDVAGGRGGIQYF.

A note on this clone: The junction and the germline gene differ at one end; a read error may be behind it. The genes are TRBV30 and TRBJ1-4, with 7 bases identical to TRBD1. Germline assignment: CDR1 GTSNPN and CDR2 SVGIG (reference sequence). The CDR3 spans 13 residues. The CDR3 protein is CAWMGQINEKLFF. CDR3 bases: TGTGCCTGGATGGGACAGATCAATGAGAAACTGTTTTTT. Filled out from reference TRBV30 and TRBJ1-4, the complete variable domain reads SQTIHQWPATLVQPVGSPLSLECTVEGTSNPNLYWYRQAAGRGLQLLFYSVGIGQISSEVPQNLSASRPQDRQFILSSKKLLLSDSGFYLCAWMGQINEKLFFGSGTQLSVL.

This chain uses TRBV2 with TRBJ2-3; TRBD2 matches 9 bases. CDR3 length equals 12 residues. The V segment lost 6 bases and the J segment 8 bases; nucleotides outside the gene matches: 3. The V gene's germline CDR1 is SNHLY and CDR2 FYNNEI. CDR3: CASRETSGTQYF. In DNA, the CDR3 is TGTGCCAGCAGGGAGACTAGCGGTACGCAGTATTTT.

The DNA of the CDR3 is TGCGCCAGCAGCTTTGGACAGGGGAAGAACACCGGGGAGCTGTTTTTT. It codes for CASSFGQGKNTGELFF. The chain combines TRBV5-1 with TRBJ2-2; TRBD1 matches 9 bases. Trimming removed 2 bases from V and 1 base from J; junction bases left unmatched: 3. Germline V gene sequence: CDR1 SGHRS, CDR2 YFSETQ. The CDR3 has 16 residues.

J is TRBJ1-2 and V is TRBV5-1; TRBD1 matches 7 bases. This CDR3 contains 15 residues. The germline V gene encodes CDR1 SGHRS and CDR2 YFSETQ. V dropped 0 bases and J dropped 4; count of bases not matched to a gene: 6. This CDR3 reads CASSLAYGDSYGYTF. CDR3 sequence (DNA): TGCGCCAGCAGCTTGGCCTACGGGGACAGCTATGGCTACACCTTC. Complete variable domain (other parts from reference TRBV5-1 and TRBJ1-2): KAGVTQTPRYLIKTRGQQVTLSCSPISGHRSVSWYQQTPGQGLQFLFEYFSETQRNKGNFPGRFSGRQFSNSRSEMNVSTLELGDSALYLCASSLAYGDSYGYTFGSGTRLTVV.